This TCR beta chain was documented in a study of OX40 agonist ivuxolimab in advanced cancers. At the level of the study: Prior anti-PD-1, anti-PD-L1 or anti-CTLA-4 therapy did not bar entry, and more than 35% had some. In three patients, partial responses were observed, one with hepatocellular carcinoma and two with cutaneous melanoma. Study-level results: In a subset of nonresponders, normalized T-cell clonal expansion was also low.

TCRdb's copy holds only in-frame clones and misses some; the assay was immunoSEQ multiplex PCR. Of about 70,000 clones listed, around 90% are singletons. As concerns this clone: What it binds is unknown.

This CDR3 comprises 16 residues. The V segment lost 1 base and the J segment 6 bases; nucleotides outside the gene matches: 7. Germline assignment: CDR1 SGHTS and CDR2 YDEGEE. Sequencing used CD4+ or CD8+ T cells sorted from blood, obtained in a trial of the OX40 agonist ivuxolimab. V and J are TRBV5-8 and TRBJ1-6; TRBD1 matches 7 bases. The TCR originated in an adult with an advanced solid tumor such as melanoma, head and neck, liver or kidney cancer. DNA for the CDR3: TGTGCCAGCAGCTTGAGCGGAGACAGGGTTAATTCACCCCTCCACTTT. This encodes CASSLSGDRVNSPLHF.